The 30 T cell receptor beta chains below were found in one sample sequenced in a study of molecular identifiers for immune sequencing clone quantification. TCRdb re-called the PCR reads through MiXCR, storing one row per CDR3 protein. The table shows about 640,000 distinct CDR3 sequences, with 15% to 20% occurring only once. Sequenced material: naive CD8+ T cells from blood, with Jurkat cell RNA spiked in. The subset was: FACS-sorted CD8+CD4-CCR7+CD45RA+ naive T cells. These receptors originate from a human donor in good health. Some libraries in this study had Jurkat cell RNA spiked in.

This clonotype was recorded many times. The chain is built from TRBV19 and TRBJ2-3; 7 bases fit TRBD2. The length of the CDR3 is 15 residues. From germline, CDR1 is LNHDA and CDR2 SQIVND (reference sequence). V trimming: 1 base; J trimming: 3 bases; junction bases outside the gene matches: 4. This CDR3 is CASSIVGGGTDTQYF. The CDR3 region has the DNA TGTGCCAGTAGTATAGTTGGGGGGGGGACAGATACGCAGTATTTT.

The V gene is TRBV12-3 or TRBV12-4, the J gene TRBJ1-4, with D tentatively TRBD1 (5 bases). The CDR3 spans 15 residues. Trimming removed 5 bases from V and 8 bases from J, with 18 bases in between. CDR3 loop: CASSPIRDIQEKLFF. DNA for the CDR3: TGTGCCAGCAGTCCTATCAGGGATATACAGGAAAAACTGTTTTTT.

About this clonotype: One junction end disagrees with the germline gene, perhaps due to a read error. J is TRBJ1-2 and V is TRBV5-1; TRBD1 is a possible D gene (6 bases). CDR3 length equals 13 residues. CDR1 and CDR2 from the germline V gene are SGHRS and YFSETQ. CDR3 DNA: TGCGTCAGCAGCTTGGCAGGGGCGGATGGCTACACCTTC. Translation gives CVSSLAGADGYTF.

At least ten counts were recorded for this clonotype. The chain employs TRBV5-5 and TRBJ2-3, with D perhaps TRBD1 or TRBD2 (5 bases each). Trimming took off 3 bases at V and 4 bases at J, with 12 bases between the two ends. The CDR3 loop spans 14 amino acids. In germline, CDR1 is SGHKS, CDR2 YYEKEE (reference sequence). CDR3 loop: CASSWGSGADTQYF. The CDR3 DNA follows: TGTGCCAGCAGCTGGGGCTCCGGGGCAGATACGCAGTATTTT. Drawing the rest from reference TRBV5-5 and TRBJ2-3, the complete variable domain is DAGVTQSPTHLIKTRGQQVTLRCSPISGHKSVSWYQQVLGQGPQFIFQYYEKEERGRGNFPDRFSARQFPNYSSELNVNALLLGDSALYLCASSWGSGADTQYFGPGTRLTVL.

This clonotype was counted ten times or more. The rearrangement joins TRBV4-1 to TRBJ1-1; D not certain. The ends were cut back, 1 base at V and 5 bases at J, with 11 bases in the middle. The CDR3 is made up of 14 amino acids. The V gene's germline CDR1 is MGHRA and CDR2 YSYEKL. CDR3 DNA sequence: TGCGCCAGCAGCCAAGCCCCGGGAGGTACTGAAGCTTTCTTT. Its protein product is CASSQAPGGTEAFF.

With regard to this clonotype: It may be a read error: a sequence one base away is much more abundant. The V gene is TRBV4-3, the J gene TRBJ2-7; either TRBD1 or TRBD2 may fit D (5 bases each). The CDR3 consists of 14 residues. Trimming took off 0 bases at V and 8 bases at J, with 14 bases between the two ends. From germline, CDR1 is LGHNA and CDR2 YSLEER. The CDR3 DNA follows: TGCGCCAGCAGCCAAGAATCGGGGACCAACAAGCAGTACTTC. It is translated as CASSQESGTNKQYF.

The chain is built from TRBV10-3 and TRBJ2-7, with 10 bases that match TRBD2. The CDR3 consists of 13 residues. CDR1 and CDR2 from the germline V gene are ENHRY and SYGVKD. V gave up 10 bases and J gave up 5 bases; unmatched junction bases: 8. The CDR3 nucleotides are TGTGCCACAACCGGGACTAGCGTTGACGAGCAGTACTTC. Translation gives CATTGTSVDEQYF.

In the case of this clonotype: The junction differs from germline at one of its ends, possibly a read error. This chain joins TRBV6-2 or TRBV6-3 and TRBJ1-5; tentatively, D is TRBD1 (6 bases). This CDR3 is 14 amino acids long. Germline V lookup: CDR1 MNHEY, CDR2 SVGEGT. CDR3 in amino acids: CAGSSRGGNQPQHF. Written as DNA, the CDR3 is TGTGCCGGCAGTTCCAGGGGTGGCAATCAGCCCCAGCATTTT.

This clonotype was detected many times. The chain carries TRBV29-1 and TRBJ2-1, with 8 bases aligning to TRBD2. CDR3 length equals 13 residues. The V and J ends lost 0 bases and 8 bases, in that order; junction bases with no gene match: 3. From germline, CDR1 is SQVTM and CDR2 ANQGSEA. The CDR3 here is CSVEDRGGYEQFF. The CDR3, as DNA: TGCAGCGTTGAAGATCGGGGGGGATATGAGCAGTTCTTC.

This clonotype was recorded a few times. This chain joins TRBV28 and TRBJ2-7; the D gene could be TRBD1 or TRBD2 (6 bases each). The CDR3 sequence is 15 residues long. Germline V CDR1 and CDR2: MDHEN, SYDVKM. V lost 5 bases to trimming and J lost 4 bases, with 18 bases between them. The CDR3 is CASSLRGLVAYEQYF. CDR3 nucleotide sequence: TGTGCCAGCAGTCTCCGGGGGCTAGTCGCGTACGAGCAGTACTTC.

Comments on this clonotype: A single base separates this from a much larger clone, so it may be a read error. The conserved phenylalanine or tryptophan is not found at the CDR3 terminus, so this likely reflects a read error. The gene calls are TRBV7-9 and TRBJ2-7, with a tentative D call TRBD2 (6 bases). V was clipped by 5 bases and J by 4 bases, with 21 bases between them. The V gene's germline CDR1 is SEHNR and CDR2 FQNEAQ (reference sequence). The CDR3 runs 16 residues. CDR3 nucleotides: TGTGCCAGCAGCCCGCCCCAAGGCGGGAAGGGTTACGAGCAGTACTCC. It specifies CASSPPQGGKGYEQYS.

This clonotype has only a few counts. V and J are TRBV27 and TRBJ2-7, with 9 bases identical to TRBD2. The germline CDR1 and CDR2 sequences are MNHEY and SMNVEV (reference sequence). The CDR3 totals 17 residues. Losses at the gene ends were 8 bases for V and 3 bases for J; bases not matched to a gene: 17. CDR3 amino acids: CASRSWIAGVRNYEQYF. CDR3 nucleotide sequence: TGTGCCAGCCGCAGTTGGATAGCGGGAGTTAGAAACTACGAGCAGTACTTC.

The gene calls are TRBV2 and TRBJ2-2; 7 nucleotides match TRBD1. The V segment lost 3 bases and the J segment 0 bases; nucleotides outside the gene matches: 10. CDR1 is SNHLY and CDR2 is FYNNEI in the germline V gene. CDR3 length: 18 amino acids. The CDR3 DNA reads TGTGCCAGCAGTGACTCGGAGACAGGGAGTACGAACACCGGGGAGCTGTTTTTT. Translating gives CASSDSETGSTNTGELFF.

This rearrangement joins TRBV7-9 to TRBJ2-7; D uncertain. This CDR3 is 12 amino acids long. Germline values: CDR1 SEHNR, CDR2 FQNEAQ (reference sequence). Trimming took 4 bases from V and 6 from J, leaving 10 bases between them. The CDR3: CASSWGSLEQYF. Written as DNA, the CDR3 is TGTGCCAGCAGCTGGGGTAGCCTCGAGCAGTACTTC. Using reference TRBV7-9 and TRBJ2-7 for the parts outside the CDR3, the full variable domain is DTGVSQNPRHKITKRGQNVTFRCDPISEHNRLYWYRQTLGQGPEFLTYFQNEAQLEKSRLLSDRFSAERPKGSFSTLEIQRTEQGDSAMYLCASSWGSLEQYFGPGTRLTVT.

This clonotype was observed many times. The rearrangement joins TRBV6-1 to TRBJ1-1, with a tentative D call TRBD1 (6 bases). In germline, CDR1 is MNHNS, CDR2 SASEGT. CDR3 length equals 15 residues. V lost 3 bases and J lost 0, with 11 bases in between. The CDR3 here is CASSERGGMNTEAFF. CDR3 bases: TGTGCCAGCAGTGAGAGGGGGGGGATGAACACTGAAGCTTTCTTT.

This clonotype has more than one count but fewer than ten. The chain employs TRBV27 and TRBJ2-7, with 8 positions matching TRBD1. CDR1 is MNHEY, CDR2 SMNVEV, per germline (reference sequence). CDR3 size: 14 residues. Trimming at V came to 8 bases and at J to 3 bases, leaving 9 bases not matched to a gene. DNA for the CDR3: TGTGCCAGCGGACGCAGGGACAGGTACTACGAGCAGTACTTC. Translated, it gives CASGRRDRYYEQYF.

This clonotype was recorded at least ten times. Here the CDR3 reads CAWRGFAASGAIDTQYF. CDR3 DNA: TGTGCCTGGAGGGGTTTTGCGGCTAGCGGGGCCATTGATACGCAGTATTTT. The V call is TRBV30, the J call TRBJ2-3, with TRBD2 matching 9 bases. The ends lost 3 bases at V and 6 bases at J; junction bases unmatched: 16. CDR1 is GTSNPN and CDR2 is SVGIG in the germline V gene (reference sequence). There are 17 residues in the CDR3.

As to this clonotype: A much more abundant neighbour one base away suggests this may be a read error. The chain joins TRBV3-1 to TRBJ2-7; D is undetermined. The CDR3 covers 13 residues. Germline-derived CDR1 and CDR2 are LGHDT and YNNKEL (reference sequence). The CDR3 loop reads CAGSQEAQTEQYF. The CDR3, as DNA: TGTGCCGGCAGCCAAGAGGCCCAGACGGAGCAGTACTTC.

There are many counts of this clonotype. The chain employs TRBV13 and TRBJ1-1; 9 bases map to TRBD1. Germline CDR1 reads PRHDT; CDR2 reads FYEKMQ (reference sequence). J lost 7 bases, V lost 5 bases, and 5 bases had no gene match. This CDR3 region has 13 residues. This chain's CDR3 is CASSAGTGNEAFF. CDR3 in DNA: TGTGCCAGCAGCGCCGGGACAGGGAATGAAGCTTTCTTT. Variable domain in full (rest from reference TRBV13 and TRBJ1-1): AAGVIQSPRHLIKEKRETATLKCYPIPRHDTVYWYQQGPGQDPQFLISFYEKMQSDKGSIPDRFSAQQFSDYHSELNMSSLELGDSALYFCASSAGTGNEAFFGQGTRLTVV.

This clonotype was seen at least ten times. The chain is built from TRBV12-3 or TRBV12-4 and TRBJ1-1; D remains ambiguous. V gave up 3 bases and J gave up 6 bases, with 11 bases separating them. CDR3 length: 13 amino acids. The CDR3 nucleotides read TGTGCCAGCAGTTTTTCGGATCGGGCTGAAGCTTTCTTT. This codes for CASSFSDRAEAFF.

This clonotype was recorded many times. The V gene is TRBV19, the J gene TRBJ2-4; the D is unclear. There are 16 residues in the CDR3. The V gene lost 5 bases and the J gene lost 2 bases, with 16 bases spanning the gap. Germline V gene lookup returns CDR1 LNHDA and CDR2 SQIVND (reference sequence). The chain's CDR3 is CASSFGARSSKNIQYF. The CDR3 DNA reads TGTGCCAGTAGTTTCGGAGCGCGGTCGTCCAAAAACATTCAGTACTTC. Looking up the rest from reference TRBV19 and TRBJ2-4 gives the full variable domain: DGGITQSPKYLFRKEGQNVTLSCEQNLNHDAMYWYRQDPGQGLRLIYYSQIVNDFQKGDIAEGYSVSREKKESFPLTVTSAQKNPTAFYLCASSFGARSSKNIQYFGAGTRLSVL.

This clonotype has ten or more counts. The CDR3 reads CASSLRNANTEAFF. CDR3 in DNA: TGCGCCAGCAGCCTACGCAACGCGAACACTGAAGCTTTCTTT. The chain employs TRBV4-1 and TRBJ1-1; D is ambiguous. Germline lookup yields CDR1 MGHRA and CDR2 YSYEKL. This CDR3 has 14 residues. Trimming took 4 bases from V and 1 from J, leaving 10 bases between them.

This clonotype was counted only a few times. The chain couples TRBV30 to TRBJ2-7; tentative D call: TRBD2 (7 bases). Trimming removed 5 bases from V and 1 base from J, with 15 bases in between. The CDR3 spans 14 residues. Germline CDR1 and CDR2: GTSNPN and SVGIG (reference sequence). The CDR3, as DNA: TGTGCCTGGGGGGGGGCAGGAGTTTCCTACGAGCAGTACTTC. It encodes CAWGGAGVSYEQYF.

This clonotype was picked up many times. The chain couples TRBV4-3 to TRBJ2-1, with TRBD2 identical over 7 bases. Germline V gives CDR1 LGHNA, CDR2 YSLEER. The CDR3 runs to 13 residues. Trimming removed 3 bases from V and 8 bases from J; junction bases left unmatched: 4. The DNA of the CDR3 is TGCGCCAGCAGCCATTTACGGGGGGATGAGCAGTTCTTC. Translated: CASSHLRGDEQFF.

There are many counts of this clonotype. The chain joins TRBV11-2 to TRBJ2-1; 7 bases line up with TRBD2. CDR1 is SGHAT and CDR2 is FQNNGV in the germline V gene. V gave up 5 bases and J gave up 5 bases; unmatched junction bases: 12. The CDR3 has 16 amino acids. The CDR3 DNA reads as TGTGCCAGCAGCCCCCGTTATGGGAGGGCGCACAATGAGCAGTTCTTC. It translates to CASSPRYGRAHNEQFF. Filled out from reference TRBV11-2 and TRBJ2-1, the complete variable domain reads EAGVAQSPRYKIIEKRQSVAFWCNPISGHATLYWYQQILGQGPKLLIQFQNNGVVDDSQLPKDRFSAERLKGVDSTLKIQPAKLEDSAVYLCASSPRYGRAHNEQFFGPGTRLTVL.

A note on this clonotype: The junction departs from germline at one end; a sequencing error may be responsible. This chain uses TRBV12-3 or TRBV12-4 with TRBJ1-5; D ambiguous. This CDR3 spans 15 amino acids. CDR3 nucleotide sequence: TGTGCCTGCAGTTTAGCGGGGTCCAGCAATCAGCCCCAGCATTTT. Its protein product is CACSLAGSSNQPQHF.

This clonotype was observed a few times. The chain joins TRBV4-3 to TRBJ1-2; 12 bases match TRBD1. V lost 4 bases and J lost 6; bases outside the gene matches: 12. This CDR3 spans 17 amino acids. Germline V gene lookup returns CDR1 LGHNA and CDR2 YSLEER. This CDR3 is CASSPTPPGQGADGYTF. The CDR3 region has the DNA TGCGCCAGCAGCCCCACCCCGCCGGGACAGGGGGCAGATGGCTACACCTTC.

The CDR3 spells CASTLGLSSYNEQFF. CDR3 in DNA: TGTGCCAGCACCCTGGGACTTAGCTCCTACAATGAGCAGTTCTTC. This chain joins TRBV28 and TRBJ2-1; TRBD2 is a possible D gene (6 bases). CDR1 is MDHEN and CDR2 is SYDVKM in the germline V gene. This CDR3 spans 15 amino acids. With 7 bases removed from V and 0 bases from J, the gap between germline ends came to 13 bases.

The chain carries TRBV14 and TRBJ2-1; D ambiguous. The CDR3 extends over 13 amino acids. Germline V gives CDR1 SGHDN, CDR2 FVKESK. Trimming stripped 3 bases from V and 3 bases from J, with 6 bases between. The CDR3 sequence is CASSQTSYNEQFF. The DNA for the CDR3 is TGTGCCAGCAGCCAGACAAGCTACAATGAGCAGTTCTTC.

Details on this clonotype: This may be a read error, as it is one base from a much larger clone. This chain uses TRBV7-9 with TRBJ1-1; D call uncertain. V gave up 5 bases and J gave up 11 bases, with 12 bases separating them. There are 11 residues in the CDR3. Per germline, CDR1 SEHNR and CDR2 FQNEAQ (reference sequence). The CDR3 sequence is CASSLTSAAFF. The CDR3 DNA follows: TGTGCCAGCAGCCTAACTTCGGCTGCTTTCTTT.